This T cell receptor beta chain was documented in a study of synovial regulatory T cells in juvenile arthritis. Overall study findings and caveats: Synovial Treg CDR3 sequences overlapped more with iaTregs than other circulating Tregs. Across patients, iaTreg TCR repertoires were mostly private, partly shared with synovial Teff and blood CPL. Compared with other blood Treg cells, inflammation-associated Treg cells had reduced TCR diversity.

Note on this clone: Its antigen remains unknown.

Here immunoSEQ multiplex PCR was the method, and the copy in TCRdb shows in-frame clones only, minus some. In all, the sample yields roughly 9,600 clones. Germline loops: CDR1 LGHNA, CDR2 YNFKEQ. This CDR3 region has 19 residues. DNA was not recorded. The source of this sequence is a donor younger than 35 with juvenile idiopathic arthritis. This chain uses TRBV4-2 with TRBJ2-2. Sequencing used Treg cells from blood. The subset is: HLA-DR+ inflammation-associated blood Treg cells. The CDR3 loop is CASSQRAPRKLFNTGELFF.